This T cell receptor (beta chain) was observed in a study of healthy donors' naive CD4 and CD8 T cells. Overall study results and limits: Negatively charged CDR3s marked CD8+ lineage; positively charged CDR3s marked CD4+ lineage. Bias from naive T cell homeostatic proliferation was not addressed.

Deletions cut 2 bases from V and 2 bases from J, with 9 bases between. This CDR3 has 15 residues. The germline V gene has CDR1 MNHEY and CDR2 SVGEGT. Concerning this clonotype itself: Its antigen remains unidentified.

TCR libraries were built from 500 to 600 ng of total RNA by linear amplification. TCRdb passed the reads through MiXCR, listing each CDR3 protein once. This table holds 150,000 to 200,000 distinct CDR3 sequences, under 85% found once. The source is a pool of human donors in good health; the sample pools cells from several healthy donors. The chain joins TRBV6-2 or TRBV6-3 to TRBJ2-2; no firm D call. Sequenced: naive CD4+ and CD8+ T cells sorted from blood, pooled from several donors. This CDR3 reads CASSYGTVNTGELFF. Here the CDR3 DNA reads TGTGCCAGCAGTTACGGAACGGTAAACACCGGGGAGCTGTTTTTT.